This TCR beta chain was profiled in a study of T cell responses to AZD1222 COVID-19 vaccine. The study's findings and limits: Once two AZD1222 doses were given, Spike-specific TCR breadth and depth went up. It was only after the peak T cell response that any repertoires were sampled. Only five or six individuals given AZD1222 were seropositive at baseline.

Only in-frame clones appear in the TCRdb table, and some are missing; sequencing was by immunoSEQ multiplex PCR. This table has 120,000 or so clones, around 88% appearing once. There are 16 residues in the CDR3. V shed 4 bases and J 6 bases; nucleotides not matched to a gene: 9. Germline V CDR1 and CDR2: SGHRS, YFSETQ. To note about this clone: Its antigen is not identified.

The TCR was taken from an adult in good health. This material consisted of peripheral blood, taken on day 0 of MenACWY control vaccination. The rearrangement joins TRBV5-1 to TRBJ2-1, with 11 bases lining up with TRBD1. The CDR3 here is CASSETTGTGGNEQFF. Written as DNA, the CDR3 is TGCGCCAGCAGCGAAACCACCGGGACAGGGGGCAATGAGCAGTTCTTC.